These 15 T cell receptor beta chains came from one sample sequenced in a study of cytomegalovirus exposure and HLA in healthy donors. Clones were sequenced by immunoSEQ multiplex PCR, and TCRdb holds only the in-frame ones, with some missing. The sample holds 90,000 to 150,000 clones; more than 75% are singletons and the top ten take 2.1%. Sample: PBMCs. Receptors were obtained from a woman aged 25-40 years in good health and CMV-seronegative.

The CDR3 nucleotides are TGTGCCAGTAGCCCCAGTGGGACAGGGGCTAACTATGGCTACACCTTC. It translates to CASSPSGTGANYGYTF. The rearrangement uses TRBV19 and TRBJ1-2, with 10 bases identical to TRBD1. Germline loops: CDR1 LNHDA, CDR2 SQIVND (reference sequence). V lost 6 bases to trimming and J lost 0 bases; unmatched junction nucleotides: 7. CDR3 length equals 16 residues.

The chain uses TRBV7-8 and TRBJ2-7, with D maybe TRBD1 (6 bases). V was trimmed by 1 base and J by 2 bases, leaving 9 bases between them. CDR1 is SGHVS, CDR2 FQNEAQ, per germline. This CDR3 contains 14 residues. The CDR3 spells CASSLGTGPYEQYF. CDR3 bases: TGTGCCAGCAGCTTAGGTACAGGGCCCTACGAGCAGTACTTC.

V gene TRBV7-2 combines with J gene TRBJ2-2; TRBD2 matches at 13 bases. This CDR3 region has 15 residues. Germline trimming cut 5 bases from V and 5 bases from J; bases unmatched to any gene: 2. The germline CDR1 and CDR2 sequences are SGHTA and FQGNSA. The CDR3 loop reads CASSPGLAGTGELFF. The CDR3 bases are TGTGCCAGCAGCCCGGGACTAGCGGGGACCGGGGAGCTGTTTTTT.

The chain uses TRBV5-1 and TRBJ1-5; the D is unclear. This CDR3 is built from 14 residues. Germline V gives CDR1 SGHRS, CDR2 YFSETQ. Trimming left V 2 bases short and J 6 bases short, with 12 bases between. For the CDR3, the DNA is TGCGCCAGCAGCTTAACCGGGGAGAGTCAGCCCCAGCATTTT. Protein: CASSLTGESQPQHF.

This clone was observed many times. The CDR3 nucleotides are TGCGCCAGCAGCCAGCCCCGACAGAGAATGAACACTGAAGCTTTCTTT. This encodes CASSQPRQRMNTEAFF. The chain employs TRBV4-1 and TRBJ1-1; a possible D gene is TRBD1 (5 bases). In germline, CDR1 is MGHRA, CDR2 YSYEKL. V gave up 3 bases and J gave up 0 bases, with 14 bases separating them. The CDR3 consists of 16 residues.

The chain joins TRBV6-1 to TRBJ2-1; D perhaps matches TRBD2 (5 bases). The length of the CDR3 is 12 residues. V lost 0 bases and J lost 15, with 12 bases in between. The germline V gene encodes CDR1 MNHNS and CDR2 SASEGT. The CDR3 DNA sequence: TGTGCCAGCAGTGAAGCGACGGGGTTTGGGTTCTTC. Protein: CASSEATGFGFF.

The gene calls are TRBV7-9 and TRBJ1-2, with D unresolved. Germline CDR1 is SEHNR and CDR2 is FQNEAQ (reference sequence). This CDR3 contains 13 residues. Trimming took off 1 base at V and 8 bases at J, with 11 bases between the two ends. The CDR3 region has the DNA TGTGCCAGCAGCTTAGGCGAAGAAGTGGGCTACACCTTC. Translation gives CASSLGEEVGYTF.

This chain joins TRBV7-8 and TRBJ1-5; D is unresolved. The V and J ends lost 8 bases and 5 bases respectively, with 16 bases between them. CDR3 length equals 14 residues. Germline CDR1 reads SGHVS; CDR2 reads FQNEAQ. The CDR3 spells CASSLLRVYQPQHF. CDR3 sequence (DNA): TGTGCCAGCTCCCTCCTGCGGGTTTATCAGCCCCAGCATTTT.

This clone was observed a handful of times. The gene calls are TRBV7-2 and TRBJ2-1; a weak D match, TRBD1 (5 bases). The V and J ends lost 0 bases and 5 bases respectively, with 8 bases between them. The length of the CDR3 is 14 residues. The germline V gene encodes CDR1 SGHTA and CDR2 FQGNSA. The DNA for the CDR3 is TGTGCCAGCAGCTTAGCCAGGGTCGACAATGAGCAGTTCTTC. Translated, it gives CASSLARVDNEQFF. Full variable domain (remainder filled in from reference TRBV7-2 and TRBJ2-1): GAGVSQSPSNKVTEKGKDVELRCDPISGHTALYWYRQSLGQGLEFLIYFQGNSAPDKSGLPSDRFSAERTGGSVSTLTIQRTQQEDSAVYLCASSLARVDNEQFFGPGTRLTVL.

This chain links TRBV6-6 with TRBJ1-2; 7 nucleotides match TRBD1. J lost 7 bases, V lost 6 bases, and 8 bases had no gene match. Per germline, CDR1 MNHNY and CDR2 SVGAGI (reference sequence). This CDR3 is 13 amino acids long. Written as DNA, the CDR3 is TGTGCCAGCAGCACGACAGGGATTCTTGGCTACACCTTC. Translation: CASSTTGILGYTF.

This chain links TRBV7-9 with TRBJ1-4; 8 nucleotides align to TRBD1. V trimming: 5 bases; J trimming: 5 bases; junction bases outside the gene matches: 13. The CDR3 extends over 17 amino acids. Germline V gene lookup returns CDR1 SEHNR and CDR2 FQNEAQ (reference sequence). CDR3 residues: CASSAPGTGNPNEKLFF. CDR3 DNA: TGTGCCAGCAGCGCACCCGGGACAGGAAACCCCAATGAAAAACTGTTTTTT.

This clone has only one observation. The chain couples TRBV2 to TRBJ2-1; TRBD2 aligns across 12 bases. The trim removed 6 bases at V and 9 bases at J, leaving 15 bases unmatched. The germline V gene encodes CDR1 SNHLY and CDR2 FYNNEI. The length of the CDR3 is 17 residues. Here the CDR3 DNA reads TGTGCCAGCAGAGAGACTAGCGGGGGAGCCGGATGGGGTGAGCAGTTCTTC. Its protein product is CASRETSGGAGWGEQFF.

This clone was picked up one time. This chain links TRBV19 with TRBJ2-7; 9 bases align to TRBD2. CDR1 is LNHDA, CDR2 SQIVND, per germline (reference sequence). V shed 3 bases and J 4 bases; nucleotides not matched to a gene: 7. The CDR3 sequence is 15 residues long. CDR3 DNA: TGTGCCAGTAGTATTGTTAGCGGGGGAACTTACGAGCAGTACTTC. Amino acids: CASSIVSGGTYEQYF. Looking up the rest from reference TRBV19 and TRBJ2-7 gives the full variable domain: DGGITQSPKYLFRKEGQNVTLSCEQNLNHDAMYWYRQDPGQGLRLIYYSQIVNDFQKGDIAEGYSVSREKKESFPLTVTSAQKNPTAFYLCASSIVSGGTYEQYFGPGTRLTVT.

The rearrangement joins TRBV6-1 to TRBJ1-5; TRBD1 matches at 7 bases. J was trimmed by 2 bases and V by 1 base; bases with no gene match: 5. CDR3 length: 16 amino acids. Germline V gene sequence: CDR1 MNHNS, CDR2 SASEGT. The CDR3 here is CASSEEWQGGNQPQHF. The CDR3, as DNA: TGTGCCAGCAGTGAAGAATGGCAGGGGGGCAATCAGCCCCAGCATTTT.

The rearrangement joins TRBV6-5 to TRBJ1-5; D is uncertain. Germline CDR1 is MNHEY and CDR2 is SVGAGI. Trimming cost V 5 bases and J 6 bases, with 17 bases left between them. The CDR3 has 15 residues. The CDR3 region is CASSGERNKGQPQHF. The CDR3 DNA sequence: TGTGCCAGCAGTGGTGAGCGGAATAAAGGTCAGCCCCAGCATTTT.